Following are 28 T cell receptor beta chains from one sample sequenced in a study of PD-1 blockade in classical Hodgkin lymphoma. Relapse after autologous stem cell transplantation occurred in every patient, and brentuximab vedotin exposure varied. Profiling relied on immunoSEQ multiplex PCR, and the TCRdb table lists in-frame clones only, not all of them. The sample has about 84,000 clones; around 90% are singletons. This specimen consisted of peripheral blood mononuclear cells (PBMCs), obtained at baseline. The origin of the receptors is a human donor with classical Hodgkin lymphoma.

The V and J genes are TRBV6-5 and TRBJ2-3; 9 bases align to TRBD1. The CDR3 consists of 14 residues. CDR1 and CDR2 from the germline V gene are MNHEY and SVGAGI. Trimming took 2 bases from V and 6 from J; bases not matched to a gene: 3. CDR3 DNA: TGTGCCAGCAGTTACCGGGACAGGGAGGATACGCAGTATTTT. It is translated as CASSYRDREDTQYF.

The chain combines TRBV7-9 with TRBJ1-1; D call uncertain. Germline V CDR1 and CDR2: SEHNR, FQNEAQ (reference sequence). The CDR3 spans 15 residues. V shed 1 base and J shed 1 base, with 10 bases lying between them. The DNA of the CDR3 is TGTGCCAGCAGCTTAGGCTCCAGAACGAACACTGAAGCTTTCTTT. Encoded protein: CASSLGSRTNTEAFF. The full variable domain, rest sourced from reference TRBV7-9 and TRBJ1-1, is DTGVSQNPRHKITKRGQNVTFRCDPISEHNRLYWYRQTLGQGPEFLTYFQNEAQLEKSRLLSDRFSAERPKGSFSTLEIQRTEQGDSAMYLCASSLGSRTNTEAFFGQGTRLTVV.

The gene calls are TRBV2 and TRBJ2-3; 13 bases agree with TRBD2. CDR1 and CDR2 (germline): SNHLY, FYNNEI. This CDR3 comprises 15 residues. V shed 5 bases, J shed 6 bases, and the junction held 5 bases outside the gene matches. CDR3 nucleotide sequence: TGTGCCAGCAGTCTAGGACTAGCGGGAGTGGATACGCAGTATTTT. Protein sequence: CASSLGLAGVDTQYF.

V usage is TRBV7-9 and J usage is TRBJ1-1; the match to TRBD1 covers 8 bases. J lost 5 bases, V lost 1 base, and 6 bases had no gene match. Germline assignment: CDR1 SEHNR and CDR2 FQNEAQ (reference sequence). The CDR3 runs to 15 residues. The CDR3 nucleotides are TGTGCCAGCAGCTTAGATCGGACAGGGCGGACTGAAGCTTTCTTT. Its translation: CASSLDRTGRTEAFF.

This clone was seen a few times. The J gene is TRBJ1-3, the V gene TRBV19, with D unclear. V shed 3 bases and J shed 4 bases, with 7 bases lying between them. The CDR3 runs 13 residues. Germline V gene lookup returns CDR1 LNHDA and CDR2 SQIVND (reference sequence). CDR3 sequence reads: CASSIGQGNTIYF. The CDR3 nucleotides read TGTGCCAGTAGTATTGGTCAAGGAAACACCATATATTTT.

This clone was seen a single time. The DNA of the CDR3 is TGCGCCAGCAGCTTCATGGGTCACGACGAGCAGTACTTC. It codes for CASSFMGHDEQYF. The chain couples TRBV5-1 to TRBJ2-7; D call uncertain. From germline, CDR1 is SGHRS and CDR2 YFSETQ. V lost 2 bases, J lost 5 bases, and 11 bases lay in between. The CDR3 sequence is 13 residues long.

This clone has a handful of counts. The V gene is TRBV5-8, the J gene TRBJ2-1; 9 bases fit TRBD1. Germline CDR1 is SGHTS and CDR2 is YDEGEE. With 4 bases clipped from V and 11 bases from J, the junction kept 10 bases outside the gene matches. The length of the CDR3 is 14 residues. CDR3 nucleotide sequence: TGTGCCAGCAGCCGACAGGGGGGGTATTTGAAGCAGTTCTTC. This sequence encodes CASSRQGGYLKQFF.

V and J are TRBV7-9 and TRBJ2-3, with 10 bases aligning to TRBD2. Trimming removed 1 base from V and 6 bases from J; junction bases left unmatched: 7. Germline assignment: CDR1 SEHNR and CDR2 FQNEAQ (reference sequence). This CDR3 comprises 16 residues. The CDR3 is CASSLVSLGLADTQYF. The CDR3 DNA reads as TGTGCCAGCAGCTTAGTTTCGTTGGGACTAGCGGATACGCAGTATTTT.

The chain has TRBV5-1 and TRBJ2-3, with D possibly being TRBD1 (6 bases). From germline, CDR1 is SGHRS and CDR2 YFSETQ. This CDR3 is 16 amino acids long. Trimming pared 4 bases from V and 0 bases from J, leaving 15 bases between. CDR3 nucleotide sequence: TGCGCCAGCAGCCTGGGACAAAGGTTTAGCACAGATACGCAGTATTTT. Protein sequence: CASSLGQRFSTDTQYF.

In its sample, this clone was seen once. The CDR3 bases are TGTGCCAGCTCCCTCCGGGAGGGGAAGATTCAGTACTTC. It specifies CASSLREGKIQYF. The J gene is TRBJ2-4, the V gene TRBV7-9, with 8 positions matching TRBD2. V trimming: 8 bases; J trimming: 10 bases; junction bases outside the gene matches: 10. This CDR3 is 13 amino acids long. Germline CDR1 SEHNR, CDR2 FQNEAQ (reference sequence).

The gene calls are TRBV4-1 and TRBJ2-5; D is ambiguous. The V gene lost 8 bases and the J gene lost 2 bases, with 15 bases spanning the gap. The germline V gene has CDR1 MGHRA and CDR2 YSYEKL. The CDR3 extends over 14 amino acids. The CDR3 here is CASALTTAQETQYF. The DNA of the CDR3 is TGCGCCAGCGCCCTTACGACGGCACAAGAGACCCAGTACTTC.

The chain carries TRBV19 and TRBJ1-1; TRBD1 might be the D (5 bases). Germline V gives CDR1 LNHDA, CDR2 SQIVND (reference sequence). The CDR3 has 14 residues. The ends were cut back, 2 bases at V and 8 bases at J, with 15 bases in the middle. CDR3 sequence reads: CASSIQGSLVEAFF. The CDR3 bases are TGTGCCAGTAGTATACAGGGATCCTTAGTGGAAGCTTTCTTT.

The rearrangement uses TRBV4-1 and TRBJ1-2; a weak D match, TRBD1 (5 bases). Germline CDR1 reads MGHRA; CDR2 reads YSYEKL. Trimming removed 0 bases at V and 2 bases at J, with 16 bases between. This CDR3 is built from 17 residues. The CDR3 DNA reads TGCGCCAGCAGCCAAGATCCTCAGCGGGGGGGGAACTATGGCTACACCTTC. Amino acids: CASSQDPQRGGNYGYTF.

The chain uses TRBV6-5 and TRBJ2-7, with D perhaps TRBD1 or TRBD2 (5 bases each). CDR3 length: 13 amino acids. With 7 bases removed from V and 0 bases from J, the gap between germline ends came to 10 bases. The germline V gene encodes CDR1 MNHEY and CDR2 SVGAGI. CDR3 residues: CASIGDGSYEQYF. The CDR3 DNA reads TGTGCCAGCATTGGGGACGGCTCCTACGAGCAGTACTTC.

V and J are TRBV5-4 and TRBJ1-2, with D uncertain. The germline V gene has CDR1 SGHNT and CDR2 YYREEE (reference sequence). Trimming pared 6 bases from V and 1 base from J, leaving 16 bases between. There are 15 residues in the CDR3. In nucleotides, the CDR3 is TGTGCCAGCACCTCTCTGGGCCGGCATAACTATGGCTACACCTTC. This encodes CASTSLGRHNYGYTF.

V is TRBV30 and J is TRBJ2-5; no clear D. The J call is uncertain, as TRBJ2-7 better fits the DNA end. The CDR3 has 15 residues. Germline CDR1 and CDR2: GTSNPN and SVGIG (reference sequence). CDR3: CAWSVAVTTPLEQYF. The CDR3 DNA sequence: TGTGCCTGGAGTGTGGCTGTGACCACTCCTCTCGAGCAGTACTTC.

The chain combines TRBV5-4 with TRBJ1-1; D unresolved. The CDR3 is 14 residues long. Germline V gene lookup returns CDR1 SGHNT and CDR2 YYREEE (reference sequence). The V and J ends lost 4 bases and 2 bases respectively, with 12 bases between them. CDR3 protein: CASSQSEINTEAFF. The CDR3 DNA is TGTGCCAGCAGCCAGTCCGAAATTAACACTGAAGCTTTCTTT.

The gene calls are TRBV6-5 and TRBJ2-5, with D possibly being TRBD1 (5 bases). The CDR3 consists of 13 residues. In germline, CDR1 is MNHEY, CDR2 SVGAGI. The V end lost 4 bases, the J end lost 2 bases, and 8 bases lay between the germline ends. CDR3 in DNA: TGTGCCAGCAGTTTCAGGGTTCAAGAGACCCAGTACTTC. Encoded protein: CASSFRVQETQYF.

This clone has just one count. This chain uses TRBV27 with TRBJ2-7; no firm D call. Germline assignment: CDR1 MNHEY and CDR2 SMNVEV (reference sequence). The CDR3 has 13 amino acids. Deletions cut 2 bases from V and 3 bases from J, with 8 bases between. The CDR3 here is CASSLAENYEQYF. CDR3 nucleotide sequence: TGTGCCAGCAGTTTAGCAGAAAACTACGAGCAGTACTTC.

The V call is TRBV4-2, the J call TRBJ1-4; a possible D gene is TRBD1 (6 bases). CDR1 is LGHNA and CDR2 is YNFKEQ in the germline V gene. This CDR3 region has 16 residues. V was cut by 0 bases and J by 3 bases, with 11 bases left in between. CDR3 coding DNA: TGTGCCAGCAGCCAAGAAACGGGGGCCCCTAATGAAAAACTGTTTTTT. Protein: CASSQETGAPNEKLFF.

CDR3 nucleotide sequence: TGTGCCAGCAGATCATGGGCGAAGCCCCCTGGAAACACCATATATTTT. Its translation is CASRSWAKPPGNTIYF. The chain links TRBV28 to TRBJ1-3, with D uncertain. With 6 bases removed from V and 2 bases from J, the gap between germline ends came to 17 bases. Germline V CDR1 and CDR2: MDHEN, SYDVKM. The CDR3 has 16 amino acids.

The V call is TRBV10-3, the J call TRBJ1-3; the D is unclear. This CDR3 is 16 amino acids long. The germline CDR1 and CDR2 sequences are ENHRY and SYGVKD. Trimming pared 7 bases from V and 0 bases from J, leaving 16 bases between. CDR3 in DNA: TGTGCCATCAATCGAGCAGAGGGTGTCTCTGGAAACACCATATATTTT. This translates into CAINRAEGVSGNTIYF.

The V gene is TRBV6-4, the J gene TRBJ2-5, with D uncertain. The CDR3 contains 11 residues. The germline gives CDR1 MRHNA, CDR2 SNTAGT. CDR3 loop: CTTVHQETQYF. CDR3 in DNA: TGTACCACCGTGCACCAAGAGACCCAGTACTTC.

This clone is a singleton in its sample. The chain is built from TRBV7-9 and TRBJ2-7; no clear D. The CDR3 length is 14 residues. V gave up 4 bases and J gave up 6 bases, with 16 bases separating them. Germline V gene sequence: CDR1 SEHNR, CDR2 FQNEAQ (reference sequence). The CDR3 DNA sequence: TGTGCCAGCAGCTCGCCTAACCCCCTGGCCGAGCAGTACTTC. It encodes CASSSPNPLAEQYF.

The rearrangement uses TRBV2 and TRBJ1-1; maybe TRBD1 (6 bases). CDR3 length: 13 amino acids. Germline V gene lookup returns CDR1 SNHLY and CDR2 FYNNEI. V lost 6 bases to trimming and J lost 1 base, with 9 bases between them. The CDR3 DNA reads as TGTGCCAGCAGGGCGGACAGGAACACTGAAGCTTTCTTT. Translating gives CASRADRNTEAFF.

CDR3 sequence (DNA): TGCAGTGCGTGGACAGGAGGGGAGCAGTACTTC. Translation gives CSAWTGGEQYF. J is TRBJ2-7 and V is TRBV20-1; D may be TRBD1 (7 bases). The CDR3 spans 11 residues. The V gene lost 6 bases and the J gene lost 7 bases, with 13 bases spanning the gap. CDR1 DFQATT and CDR2 SNEGSKA come from the germline V gene (reference sequence).

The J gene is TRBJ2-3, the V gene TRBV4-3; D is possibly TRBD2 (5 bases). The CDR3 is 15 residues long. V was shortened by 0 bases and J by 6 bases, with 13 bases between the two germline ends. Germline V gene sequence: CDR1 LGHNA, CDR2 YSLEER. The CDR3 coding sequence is TGCGCCAGCAGCCAAGAGCGAGGAGGCGCCGATACGCAGTATTTT. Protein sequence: CASSQERGGADTQYF.

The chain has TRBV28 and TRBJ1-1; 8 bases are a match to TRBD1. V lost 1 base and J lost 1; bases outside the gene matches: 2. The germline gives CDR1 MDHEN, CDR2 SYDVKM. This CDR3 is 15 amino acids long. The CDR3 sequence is CASSLLDRENTEAFF. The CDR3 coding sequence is TGTGCCAGCAGTTTATTGGACAGGGAGAACACTGAAGCTTTCTTT.